This T cell receptor beta chain was sequenced for a study of cytomegalovirus exposure and HLA in healthy donors. The germline V and J ends were trimmed by 4 bases and 8 bases, with 12 bases remaining between them. CDR1 is SNHLY, CDR2 FYNNEI, per germline. The CDR3 spans 13 residues. Points from the study as a whole: A prior analysis recorded that most TCR beta V segments were productive about 87% or about 30% of the time. Roughly uniform sequencing depth across donors was assumed, possibly incorrectly.

Note on this clone: Its antigen remains unidentified.

Researchers ran the PCR with 60 Vbeta and 13 Jbeta primers. TCRdb's copy holds only in-frame clones and misses some; the assay was immunoSEQ multiplex PCR. Recorded for this sample: 95,000 to 110,000 clones. The receptor's source is a middle-aged man in good health and CMV-seronegative. V usage is TRBV2 and J usage is TRBJ2-1; D gene uncertain. Sequencing input: PBMCs. CDR3 DNA: TGTGCCAGCAGTGTTTTGTCCCCCGATGAGCAGTTCTTC. Translation gives CASSVLSPDEQFF. Based on the CDR3 plus reference TRBV2 and TRBJ2-1, the full variable domain is EPEVTQTPSHQVTQMGQEVILRCVPISNHLYFYWYRQILGQKVEFLVSFYNNEISEKSEIFDDQFSVERPDGSNFTLKIRSTKLEDSAMYFCASSVLSPDEQFFGPGTRLTVL.